Below are 13 T cell receptor beta chains sequenced from a single sample in a study of blood T cell repertoires in COVID-19. Clones were sequenced by immunoSEQ multiplex PCR, and TCRdb holds only the in-frame ones, with some missing. Among tens of thousands of clones, roughly 90% were seen once, and the ten largest hold roughly 2.1%. Sequencing used peripheral blood. These receptors all stem from a man aged 45-65 years with acute or convalescent COVID-19.

The CDR3 nucleotides read TGTGCCAGCGCTAAGGCAGGGTCCTACGAGCAGTACTTC. Translating gives CASAKAGSYEQYF. The chain combines TRBV19 with TRBJ2-7; D is possibly TRBD1 (5 bases). The V end lost 9 bases, the J end lost 1 base, and 13 bases lay between the germline ends. CDR1 and CDR2 from the germline V gene are LNHDA and SQIVND (reference sequence). This CDR3 comprises 13 residues.

The chain has TRBV25-1 and TRBJ1-6; perhaps TRBD1 as D (6 bases). CDR1 and CDR2 (germline): MGHDK, SYGVNS. The CDR3 has 14 residues. V was cut by 8 bases and J by 9 bases, with 17 bases left in between. The CDR3 sequence: CASSRGAVSSPLHF. CDR3 nucleotide sequence: TGTGCCAGCTCCCGGGGGGCAGTAAGTTCACCCCTCCACTTT. The whole variable domain, remainder taken from reference TRBV25-1 and TRBJ1-6, is EADIYQTPRYLVIGTGKKITLECSQTMGHDKMYWYQQDPGMELHLIHYSYGVNSTEKGDLSSESTVSRIRTEHFPLTLESARPSHTSQYLCASSRGAVSSPLHFGNGTRLTVT.

This clone has more than one count but fewer than ten. This sequence joins TRBV19 and TRBJ1-4; D is possibly TRBD1 (5 bases). The CDR3 is 13 amino acids. The germline gives CDR1 LNHDA, CDR2 SQIVND (reference sequence). Trimming took off 6 bases at V and 6 bases at J, with 11 bases between the two ends. This chain's CDR3 is CASRNRRYEKLFF. CDR3 nucleotide sequence: TGTGCCAGTAGGAACAGGAGATATGAAAAACTGTTTTTT. The complete variable domain, with remaining parts taken from reference TRBV19 and TRBJ1-4, reads DGGITQSPKYLFRKEGQNVTLSCEQNLNHDAMYWYRQDPGQGLRLIYYSQIVNDFQKGDIAEGYSVSREKKESFPLTVTSAQKNPTAFYLCASRNRRYEKLFFGSGTQLSVL.

The V call is TRBV9, the J call TRBJ2-7, with TRBD1 as a possible D gene (6 bases). CDR3 length: 16 amino acids. The ends were cut back, 4 bases at V and 7 bases at J, with 24 bases in the middle. Per the germline V gene, CDR1 is SGDLS and CDR2 is YYNGEE. The CDR3 loop is CASSPRDIHEVGEQYF. The DNA of the CDR3 is TGTGCCAGCAGCCCCCGGGACATCCACGAGGTGGGGGAGCAGTACTTC.

V and J are TRBV4-1 and TRBJ2-2; TRBD2 matches 8 bases. The CDR3 covers 16 residues. The germline CDR1 and CDR2 sequences are MGHRA and YSYEKL. V lost 4 bases, J lost 4 bases, and 8 bases stayed unmatched. This CDR3 reads CASSRQREMSTGELFF. Here the CDR3 DNA reads TGCGCCAGCAGCCGCCAGCGGGAGATGAGCACCGGGGAGCTGTTTTTT.

The gene calls are TRBV7-2 and TRBJ2-5; 11 nucleotides agree with TRBD1. The V gene end was trimmed by 8 bases and the J gene end by 4 bases; junction bases not matched to a gene: 6. Germline V CDR1 and CDR2: SGHTA, FQGNSA. This CDR3 region has 14 residues. The CDR3 loop reads CASGQGTGGETQYF. The CDR3 DNA is TGTGCCAGCGGCCAAGGGACAGGGGGAGAGACCCAGTACTTC.

The gene calls are TRBV29-1 and TRBJ1-3, with D possibly TRBD1 on 5 matching bases. CDR3 length equals 13 residues. V lost 3 bases and J lost 0, with 6 bases in between. Germline V gene sequence: CDR1 SQVTM, CDR2 ANQGSEA. The CDR3 loop reads CSVDRVSGNTIYF. The CDR3 region has the DNA TGCAGCGTTGACAGGGTCTCTGGAAACACCATATATTTT.

The chain combines TRBV30 with TRBJ2-3, with 8 positions matching TRBD2. CDR1 is GTSNPN, CDR2 SVGIG, per germline (reference sequence). This CDR3 region has 13 residues. The ends lost 0 bases at V and 5 bases at J; junction bases unmatched: 1. CDR3 in amino acids: CAWSVAGGDTQYF. Written as DNA, the CDR3 is TGTGCCTGGAGTGTTGCGGGGGGAGATACGCAGTATTTT.

This clone was seen only a few times. This sequence joins TRBV29-1 and TRBJ2-2, with TRBD1 matching 10 bases. CDR3 length equals 13 residues. Germline lookup yields CDR1 SQVTM and CDR2 ANQGSEA. Trimming removed 7 bases from V and 7 bases from J; junction bases left unmatched: 6. CDR3 DNA sequence: TGCAGCGCCAGGACAGGGGGGATCGGGGAGCTGTTTTTT. This encodes CSARTGGIGELFF.

The genes are TRBV7-3 and TRBJ2-1; the match to TRBD2 covers 8 bases. The CDR3 runs 15 residues. Germline-derived CDR1 and CDR2 are SGHTA and FQGTGA. V shed 0 bases, J shed 6 bases, and the junction held 4 bases outside the gene matches. The CDR3 nucleotides are TGTGCCAGCAGCTTAACCTCCGGGACTAGCAATGAGCAGTTCTTC. This codes for CASSLTSGTSNEQFF. The entire variable domain, with the rest obtained from reference TRBV7-3 and TRBJ2-1, is as follows: GAGVSQTPSNKVTEKGKYVELRCDPISGHTALYWYRQSLGQGPEFLIYFQGTGAADDSGLPNDRFFAVRPEGSVSTLKIQRTERGDSAVYLCASSLTSGTSNEQFFGPGTRLTVL.

This clone was observed a single time. This chain uses TRBV2 with TRBJ1-1, with 8 bases aligning to TRBD1. Germline V lookup: CDR1 SNHLY, CDR2 FYNNEI. V shed 7 bases and J 4 bases; nucleotides not matched to a gene: 11. The CDR3 has 15 amino acids. This CDR3 reads CASTLLDREGTEAFF. CDR3 bases: TGTGCCAGCACCCTACTGGACAGGGAGGGCACTGAAGCTTTCTTT.

The chain is built from TRBV5-6 and TRBJ1-5; TRBD1 matches 7 bases. The CDR3 spans 14 residues. J was trimmed by 5 bases and V by 4 bases; bases with no gene match: 6. Germline V gene lookup returns CDR1 SGHDT and CDR2 YYEEEE. CDR3 DNA: TGTGCCAGCAGCCTAGCAGGGGGACATCAGCCCCAGCATTTT. Protein: CASSLAGGHQPQHF.

The V and J genes are TRBV7-2 and TRBJ2-5; 8 bases agree with TRBD2. Germline V gene sequence: CDR1 SGHTA, CDR2 FQGNSA. CDR3 size: 17 residues. Trimming removed 0 bases from V and 1 base from J; junction bases left unmatched: 7. This CDR3 is CASSLAPGTRVQETQYF. DNA for the CDR3: TGTGCCAGCAGCTTAGCGCCTGGGACTAGGGTCCAAGAGACCCAGTACTTC.